The next 7 T cell receptor beta chains were all read from a single sample in a study of early T cells in non-severe SARS-CoV-2 infection. From the 5' RACE reads, TCRdb called clonotypes with MiXCR, one entry per CDR3 protein. The sample lists about 10,000 distinct CDR3 sequences; around 4.9% were seen once. The sequencing sample was made of whole blood. The receptors stem from an adult who was a healthcare worker with PCR-confirmed SARS-CoV-2 infection or an uninfected control (not recorded which).

This clonotype was counted ten times or more. The chain combines TRBV14 with TRBJ1-1; D is uncertain. The CDR3 covers 12 residues. The germline gives CDR1 SGHDN, CDR2 FVKESK. Trimming pared 6 bases from V and 4 bases from J, leaving 9 bases between. CDR3 sequence (DNA): TGTGCCAGCAGACGGGGAGGCACTGAAGCTTTCTTT. Protein product: CASRRGGTEAFF.

In its sample, this clonotype is medium-sized. J is TRBJ2-7 and V is TRBV4-3, with 9 bases fitting TRBD1. With 1 base clipped from V and 5 bases from J, the junction kept 6 bases outside the gene matches. Germline assignment: CDR1 LGHNA and CDR2 YSLEER. The CDR3 is 15 residues long. The CDR3, as DNA: TGCGCCAGCAGCCAAGGTGGGACAGGGTGCAACGAGCAGTACTTC. It translates to CASSQGGTGCNEQYF.

This clonotype is deemed medium-sized (0.01 to 0.1%). The chain links TRBV5-6 to TRBJ2-7, with D possibly TRBD2 on 6 matching bases. The CDR3 covers 14 residues. Trimming stripped 1 base from V and 7 bases from J, with 15 bases between. The germline CDR1 and CDR2 sequences are SGHDT and YYEEEE. The chain's CDR3 is CASSLTGRDWEQYF. Written as DNA, the CDR3 is TGTGCCAGCAGCTTGACTGGCCGGGACTGGGAGCAGTACTTC.

This clonotype is medium-sized by share. The rearrangement uses TRBV7-6 and TRBJ1-1, with a weak D call TRBD1 (5 bases). Germline CDR1 reads SGHVS; CDR2 reads FNYEAQ. Trimming removed 3 bases from V and 1 base from J, with 6 bases in between. There are 13 residues in the CDR3. CDR3 protein: CASSLTENTEAFF. CDR3 nucleotide sequence: TGTGCCAGCAGCTTGACAGAGAACACTGAAGCTTTCTTT.

J is TRBJ2-1 and V is TRBV6-2 or TRBV6-3; tentative D call: TRBD2 (5 bases). Per germline, CDR1 MNHEY and CDR2 SVGEGT. Trimming removed 8 bases from V and 0 bases from J, with 11 bases in between. The CDR3 spans 14 residues. The CDR3 region has the DNA TGTGCCAGCGTCACTAGGAGCTCCTACAATGAGCAGTTCTTC. Residues: CASVTRSSYNEQFF.

This clonotype rates as medium-sized. The rearrangement joins TRBV4-3 to TRBJ1-1; D is uncertain. The CDR3 totals 14 residues. CDR1 and CDR2 (germline): LGHNA, YSLEER. Trimming removed 1 base from V and 4 bases from J, with 10 bases in between. CDR3 loop: CASSQVAVGTEAFF. The DNA for the CDR3 is TGCGCCAGCAGCCAAGTGGCGGTGGGCACTGAAGCTTTCTTT.

This clonotype counts as medium-sized. The chain has TRBV5-8 and TRBJ1-2; no firm D call. The germline gives CDR1 SGHTS, CDR2 YDEGEE. This CDR3 spans 14 amino acids. Between the trimmed V and J ends, which lost 2 bases and 4 bases, there was a span of 12 bases. In DNA, the CDR3 is TGTGCCAGCAGCTTTTCACGGGAGAGCTATGGCTACACCTTC. Its protein is CASSFSRESYGYTF.